The TCR beta chain described here comes from a study of blood T cell repertoires in COVID-19 (dated by TCRdb to about 2020). Some background on the complete study: The collaborator samples originated in the United States, Italy and Spain and spanned the acute and convalescent phases of COVID-19. The material from the prospective study consisted of cDNA or gDNA derived from T cells, B-cell-depleted T cells, or PBMCs. Sample metadata almost always included a de-identified subject ID, COVID-19 status, age in years and sex. HLA class I and class II types, where available, came from metadata supplied by the sample provider rather than from assay-based typing. The repertoires were made available in a free public database intended to serve as a resource for research on the immune response to SARS-CoV-2. The dataset comprised deeply sampled blood TCRbeta repertoires from subjects exposed to, actively infected with, or recovered from COVID-19. Samples came from the ongoing ImmuneRACE study (first 160 participants) plus 1,254 subjects from 6 global collaborators. The research as a whole found: The quantity of clinical and demographic metadata differed by source and by participant and was supplied without curation.

In the case of this clone: It has no known antigen specificity. Per-base quality was not reported, and no clone a single base away is much larger than it.

Reading from cysteine to phenylalanine, the CDR3 counts 18 amino acids. Just the 54-base CDR3 DNA is kept, in frame starting at base 1. The germline V gene encodes CDR1 SEHNR and CDR2 FQNEAQ (reference sequence). The germline V and J ends show losses of 5 bases and 2 bases respectively, and no gene match explains 6 bases of the junction. TCRbeta CDR3 regions were amplified from genomic DNA using the immunoSEQ Assay, a bias-controlled multiplex PCR. The paper's processing steps were these. The number of nucleated cells in each sample was estimated from the amplification of reference gene primers within the assay. Sequence reads were collapsed and filtered to measure the absolute abundance of every unique TCRbeta CDR3 rearrangement. For each sample, productive Simpson clonality was calculated by taking the square root of Simpson's diversity index across productive rearrangements. This immuneACCESS table, as held by TCRdb, lists in-frame sequences with V and J called but not all clones. Of the missing ones, under half trace to an unresolved V gene in checked studies; the others have no known cause. The D gene and trimming were derived from the DNA, and the V and J assignments and clone size from that table. The sample table contains around 250,000 clones; only one count was recorded for 75% to 90% of them. 1.5% to 2% of the sample goes to the ten largest clones.

Enrolling through a virtual design, the prospective study's participants ranged in age from roughly 18 to 90 years and lived across some 22 United States geographic areas. In the prospective study, participants were assigned to cohorts based on the clinical history participants reported in a screening survey and a study questionnaire. ImmuneRACE Cohort 3 recovered participants were defined by two consecutive negative NP/OP PCR tests, healthcare professional clearance, or symptom resolution. In the prospective study, whole blood, serum and a nasopharyngeal or oropharyngeal swab were collected from each participant by mobile phlebotomists. Additional blood draws and questionnaires over an approximately 2-month period could optionally be provided by prospective study participants. Before DNA extraction, prospective study blood samples were shipped either frozen or at room temperature.

This clonotype was sampled from a woman in her forties or fifties who had recovered from COVID-19. Sequenced material: PBMCs or T cells enriched from blood (not recorded which). In this chain, TRBV7-9 is recombined with TRBJ2-1; 16 junctional bases match TRBD2. The nucleotide sequence reads TGTGCCAGCAGCCAGGGACTAGCGGGAGGGCCGCCCTACAATGAGCAGTTCTTC. This gives the protein CASSQGLAGGPPYNEQFF.